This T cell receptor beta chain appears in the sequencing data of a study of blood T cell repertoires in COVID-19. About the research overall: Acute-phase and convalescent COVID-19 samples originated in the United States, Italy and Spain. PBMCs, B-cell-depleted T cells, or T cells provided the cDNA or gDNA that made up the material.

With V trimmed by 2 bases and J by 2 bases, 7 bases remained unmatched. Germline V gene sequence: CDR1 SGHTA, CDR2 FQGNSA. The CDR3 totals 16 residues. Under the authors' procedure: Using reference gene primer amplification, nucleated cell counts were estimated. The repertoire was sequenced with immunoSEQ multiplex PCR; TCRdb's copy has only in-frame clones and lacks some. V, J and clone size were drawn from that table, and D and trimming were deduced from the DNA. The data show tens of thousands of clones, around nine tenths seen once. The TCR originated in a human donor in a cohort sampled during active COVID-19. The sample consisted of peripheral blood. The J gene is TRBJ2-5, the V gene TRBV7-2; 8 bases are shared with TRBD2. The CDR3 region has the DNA TGTGCCAGCAGCTTAATCCCAGCGGGGGAACAAGAGACCCAGTACTTC. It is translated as CASSLIPAGEQETQYF. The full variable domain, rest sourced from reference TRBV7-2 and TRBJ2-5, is GAGVSQSPSNKVTEKGKDVELRCDPISGHTALYWYRQSLGQGLEFLIYFQGNSAPDKSGLPSDRFSAERTGGSVSTLTIQRTQQEDSAVYLCASSLIPAGEQETQYFGPGTRLLVL.